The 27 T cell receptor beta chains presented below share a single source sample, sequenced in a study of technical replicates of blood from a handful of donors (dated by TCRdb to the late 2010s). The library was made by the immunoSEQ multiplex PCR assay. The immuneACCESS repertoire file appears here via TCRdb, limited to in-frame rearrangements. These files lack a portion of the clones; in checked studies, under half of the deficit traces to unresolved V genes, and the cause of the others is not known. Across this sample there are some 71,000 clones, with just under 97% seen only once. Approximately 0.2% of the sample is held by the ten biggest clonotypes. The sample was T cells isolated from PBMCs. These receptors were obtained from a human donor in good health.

The CDR3 coding sequence is TGTGCCAGCAGCCACAGGGGAGGCACTGAAGCTTTCTTT. It encodes CASSHRGGTEAFF. The chain uses TRBV13 and TRBJ1-1, with 7 nucleotides matching TRBD1. Germline-derived CDR1 and CDR2 are PRHDT and FYEKMQ (reference sequence). V lost 5 bases and J lost 4; bases outside the gene matches: 4. CDR3 length: 13 residues.

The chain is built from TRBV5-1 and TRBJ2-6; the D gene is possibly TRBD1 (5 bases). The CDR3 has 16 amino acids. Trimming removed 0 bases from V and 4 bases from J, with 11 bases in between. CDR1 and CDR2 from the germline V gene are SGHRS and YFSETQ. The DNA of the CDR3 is TGCGCCAGCAGCTTGGGCAGACAGTCGGGGGCCAACGTCCTGACTTTC. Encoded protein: CASSLGRQSGANVLTF.

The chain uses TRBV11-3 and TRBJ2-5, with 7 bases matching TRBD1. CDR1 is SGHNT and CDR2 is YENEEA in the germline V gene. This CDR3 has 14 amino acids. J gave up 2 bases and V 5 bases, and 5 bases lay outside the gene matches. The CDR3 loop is CASSPRGQQETQYF. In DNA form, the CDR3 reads TGTGCCAGCAGCCCAAGGGGACAGCAAGAGACCCAGTACTTC.

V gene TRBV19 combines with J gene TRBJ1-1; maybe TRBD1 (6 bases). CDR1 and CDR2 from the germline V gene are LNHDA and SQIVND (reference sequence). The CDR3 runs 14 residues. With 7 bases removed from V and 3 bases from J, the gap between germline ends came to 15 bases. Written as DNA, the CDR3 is TGTGCCAGTACGACGAGCACAGGGTACACTGAAGCTTTCTTT. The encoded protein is CASTTSTGYTEAFF.

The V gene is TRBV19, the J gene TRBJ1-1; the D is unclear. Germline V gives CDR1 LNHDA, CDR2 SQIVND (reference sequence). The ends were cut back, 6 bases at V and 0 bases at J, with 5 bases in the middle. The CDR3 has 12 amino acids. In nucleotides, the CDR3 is TGTGCCAGTAGGTCAGTGAACACTGAAGCTTTCTTT. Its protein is CASRSVNTEAFF.

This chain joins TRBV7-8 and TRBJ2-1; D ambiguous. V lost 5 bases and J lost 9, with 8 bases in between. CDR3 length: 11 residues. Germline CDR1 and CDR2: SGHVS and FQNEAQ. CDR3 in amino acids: CASSPPGEQFF. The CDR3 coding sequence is TGTGCCAGCAGCCCACCCGGTGAGCAGTTCTTC.

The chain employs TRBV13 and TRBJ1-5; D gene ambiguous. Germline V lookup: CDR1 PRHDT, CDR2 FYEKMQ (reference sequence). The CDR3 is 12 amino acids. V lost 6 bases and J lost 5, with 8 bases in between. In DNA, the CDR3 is TGTGCCAGCAGTATACTGGATCAGCCCCAGCATTTT. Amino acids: CASSILDQPQHF.

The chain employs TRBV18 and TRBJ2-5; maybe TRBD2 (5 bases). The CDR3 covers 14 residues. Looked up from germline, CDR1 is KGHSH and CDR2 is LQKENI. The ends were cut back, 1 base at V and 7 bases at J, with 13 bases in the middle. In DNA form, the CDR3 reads TGTGCCAGCTCACCACGAGCGGACTCAGGGACCCAGTACTTC. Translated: CASSPRADSGTQYF.

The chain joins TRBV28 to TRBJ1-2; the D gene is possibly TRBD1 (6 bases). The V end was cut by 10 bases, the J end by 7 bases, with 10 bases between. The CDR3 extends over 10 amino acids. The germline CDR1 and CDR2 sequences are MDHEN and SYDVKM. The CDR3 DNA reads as TGTGCCACCACAGGGATTGGCTACACCTTC. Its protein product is CATTGIGYTF.

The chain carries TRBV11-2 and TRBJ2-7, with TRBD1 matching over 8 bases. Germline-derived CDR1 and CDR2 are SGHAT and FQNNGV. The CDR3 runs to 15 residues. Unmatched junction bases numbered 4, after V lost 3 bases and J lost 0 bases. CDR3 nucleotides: TGTGCCAGCAGCTTGCGGACAGGGAGCTCCTACGAGCAGTACTTC. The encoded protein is CASSLRTGSSYEQYF.

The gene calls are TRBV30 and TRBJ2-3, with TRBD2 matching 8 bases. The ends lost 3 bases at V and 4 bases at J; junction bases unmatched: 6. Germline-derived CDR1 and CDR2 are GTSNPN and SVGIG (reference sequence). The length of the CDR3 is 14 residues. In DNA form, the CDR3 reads TGTGCCTGGAGCCTTTCGACTAGCGCAGATACGCAGTATTTT. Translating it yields CAWSLSTSADTQYF.

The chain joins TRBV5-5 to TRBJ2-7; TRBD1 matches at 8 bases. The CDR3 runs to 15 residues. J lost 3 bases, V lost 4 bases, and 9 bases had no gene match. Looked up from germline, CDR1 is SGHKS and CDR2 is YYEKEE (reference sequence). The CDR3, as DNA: TGTGCCAGCAGCCCGACAGGGGACCTCGGCTACGAGCAGTACTTC. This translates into CASSPTGDLGYEQYF.

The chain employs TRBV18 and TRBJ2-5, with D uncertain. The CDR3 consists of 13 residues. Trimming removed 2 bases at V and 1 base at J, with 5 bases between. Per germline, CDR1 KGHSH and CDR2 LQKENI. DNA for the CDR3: TGTGCCAGCTCACCATCAGGCCAAGAGACCCAGTACTTC. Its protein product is CASSPSGQETQYF.

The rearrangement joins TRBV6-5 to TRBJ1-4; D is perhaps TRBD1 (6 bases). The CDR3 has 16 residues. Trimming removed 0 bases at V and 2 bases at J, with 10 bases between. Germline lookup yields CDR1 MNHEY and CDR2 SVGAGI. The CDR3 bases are TGTGCCAGCAGTTACTCAGTTACAGGGACTAATGAAAAACTGTTTTTT. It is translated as CASSYSVTGTNEKLFF.

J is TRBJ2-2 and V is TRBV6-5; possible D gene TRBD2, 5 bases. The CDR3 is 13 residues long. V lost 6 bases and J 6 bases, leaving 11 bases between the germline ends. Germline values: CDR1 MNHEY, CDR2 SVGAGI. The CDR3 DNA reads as TGTGCCAGCAGCCTCTTTAGCGCCGGGGAGCTGTTTTTT. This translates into CASSLFSAGELFF.

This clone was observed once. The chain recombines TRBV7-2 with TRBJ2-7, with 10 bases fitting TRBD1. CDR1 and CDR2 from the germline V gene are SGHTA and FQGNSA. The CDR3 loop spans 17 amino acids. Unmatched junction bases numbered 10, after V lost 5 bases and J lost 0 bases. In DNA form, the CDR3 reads TGTGCCAGCAGCCCTATGACAGGGGGCTCCTTCTCCTACGAGCAGTACTTC. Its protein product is CASSPMTGGSFSYEQYF.

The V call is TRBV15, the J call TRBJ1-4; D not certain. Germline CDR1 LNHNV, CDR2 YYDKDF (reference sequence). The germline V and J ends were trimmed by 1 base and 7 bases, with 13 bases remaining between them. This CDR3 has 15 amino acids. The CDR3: CATSRVPLSGEKLFF. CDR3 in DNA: TGTGCCACCAGCAGAGTCCCCCTCAGTGGTGAAAAACTGTTTTTT.

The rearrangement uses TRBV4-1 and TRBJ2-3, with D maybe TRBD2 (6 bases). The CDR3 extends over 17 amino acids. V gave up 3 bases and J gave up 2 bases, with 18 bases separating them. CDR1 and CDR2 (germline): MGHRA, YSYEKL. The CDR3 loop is CASSQRVGDSATDTQYF. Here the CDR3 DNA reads TGCGCCAGCAGCCAGAGGGTGGGGGACTCTGCCACAGATACGCAGTATTTT.

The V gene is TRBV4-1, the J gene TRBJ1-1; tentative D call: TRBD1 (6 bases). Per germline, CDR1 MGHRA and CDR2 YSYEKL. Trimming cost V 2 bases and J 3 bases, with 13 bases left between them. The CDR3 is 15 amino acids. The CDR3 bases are TGCGCCAGCAGCCAACCCACAGGGAATTACACTGAAGCTTTCTTT. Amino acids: CASSQPTGNYTEAFF.

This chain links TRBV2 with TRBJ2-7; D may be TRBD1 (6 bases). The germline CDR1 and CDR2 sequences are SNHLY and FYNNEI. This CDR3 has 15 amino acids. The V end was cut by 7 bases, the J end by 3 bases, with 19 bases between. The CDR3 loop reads CASNKPTGLVYEQYF. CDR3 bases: TGTGCCAGCAATAAACCAACAGGGTTGGTCTACGAGCAGTACTTC.

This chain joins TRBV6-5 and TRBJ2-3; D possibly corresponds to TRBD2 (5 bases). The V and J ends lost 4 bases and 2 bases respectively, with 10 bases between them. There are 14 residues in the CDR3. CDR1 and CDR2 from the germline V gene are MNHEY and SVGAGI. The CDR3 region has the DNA TGTGCCAGCAGTTCCGGACTCCTCACAGATACGCAGTATTTT. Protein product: CASSSGLLTDTQYF.

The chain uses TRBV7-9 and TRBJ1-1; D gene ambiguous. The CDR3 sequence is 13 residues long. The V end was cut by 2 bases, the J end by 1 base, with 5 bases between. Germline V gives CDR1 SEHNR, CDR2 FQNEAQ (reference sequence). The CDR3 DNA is TGTGCCAGCAGCTTATTTCAGAACACTGAAGCTTTCTTT. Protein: CASSLFQNTEAFF. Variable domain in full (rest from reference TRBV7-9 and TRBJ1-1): DTGVSQNPRHKITKRGQNVTFRCDPISEHNRLYWYRQTLGQGPEFLTYFQNEAQLEKSRLLSDRFSAERPKGSFSTLEIQRTEQGDSAMYLCASSLFQNTEAFFGQGTRLTVV.

In nucleotides, the CDR3 is TGTGCCAGCAGTTCAAGAGGGCCAGTTGCAGATACGCAGTATTTT. Its translation: CASSSRGPVADTQYF. V usage is TRBV6-5 and J usage is TRBJ2-3; possible D gene TRBD2, 5 bases. Germline V gives CDR1 MNHEY, CDR2 SVGAGI. The CDR3 runs 15 residues. Trimming removed 4 bases from V and 4 bases from J, with 15 bases in between.

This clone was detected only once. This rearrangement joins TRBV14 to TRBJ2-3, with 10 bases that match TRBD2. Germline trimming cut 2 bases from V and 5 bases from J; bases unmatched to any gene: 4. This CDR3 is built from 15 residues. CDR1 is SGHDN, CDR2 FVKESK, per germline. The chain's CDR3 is CASSQLAGAVDTQYF. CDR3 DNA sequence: TGTGCCAGCAGCCAACTAGCGGGAGCGGTAGATACGCAGTATTTT. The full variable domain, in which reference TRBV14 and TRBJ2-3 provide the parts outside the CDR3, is EAGVTQFPSHSVIEKGQTVTLRCDPISGHDNLYWYRRVMGKEIKFLLHFVKESKQDESGMPNNRFLAERTGGTYSTLKVQPAELEDSGVYFCASSQLAGAVDTQYFGPGTRLTVL.

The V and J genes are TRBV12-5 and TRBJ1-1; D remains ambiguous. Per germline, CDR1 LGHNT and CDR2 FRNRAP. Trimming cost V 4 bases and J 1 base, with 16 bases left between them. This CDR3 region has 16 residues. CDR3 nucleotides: TGTGCTAGTGGTTCACAGCCTGGGCCCGAGAACACTGAAGCTTTCTTT. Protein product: CASGSQPGPENTEAFF.

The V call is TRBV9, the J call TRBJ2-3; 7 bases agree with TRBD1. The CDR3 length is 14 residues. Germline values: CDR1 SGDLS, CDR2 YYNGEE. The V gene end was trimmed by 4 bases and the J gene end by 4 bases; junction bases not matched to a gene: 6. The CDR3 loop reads CASSLRTGADTQYF. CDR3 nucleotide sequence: TGTGCCAGCAGCCTCCGGACAGGAGCAGATACGCAGTATTTT.

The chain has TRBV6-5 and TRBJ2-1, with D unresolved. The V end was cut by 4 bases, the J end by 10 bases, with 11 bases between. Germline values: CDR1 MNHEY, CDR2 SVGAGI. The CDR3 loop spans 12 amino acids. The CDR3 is CASSSHLTEQFF. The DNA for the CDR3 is TGTGCCAGCAGTTCCCACTTAACGGAGCAGTTCTTC.